Only a few counts were recorded for the clone carrying this T cell receptor (beta chain). Its antigen is still unknown. General observations from the study: Tumor memory CD4+ T cell TCR gene usage clustered with blood and lymph node memory CD4+ cells and lymph node naive CD4+ cells.

The V and J ends lost 8 bases and 0 bases, in that order; junction bases with no gene match: 1. The CDR3 contains 12 residues. CDR1 and CDR2 from the germline V gene are SNHLY and FYNNEI. TCRdb analysed the 5' RACE reads with MiXCR anew, one entry per CDR3 protein. The sample holds 6,500 to 7,000 distinct CDR3 sequences, 50% seen once. This sequence was found in a female donor with breast cancer. Sequenced material: naive CD4+ T cells sorted from a lymph node. Subset indicated: naive CD4+ T cells, CD4+CD45RA+CD25-. The chain links TRBV2 to TRBJ2-7; 7 positions agree with TRBD1. This CDR3 is CASGDSSYEQYF. The DNA for the CDR3 is TGTGCCAGCGGGGACAGCTCCTACGAGCAGTACTTC.